This TCR beta chain was captured by sequencing in a study of cytomegalovirus exposure and HLA in healthy donors. Points from the study as a whole: In a later analysis, HLA-associated TCR beta chains were more clonally expanded than equally common others. In a later analysis, donors in an Asian-associated ancestry cluster reportedly had fewer N-insertions in productive TCRs than the cohort mean.

The PCR employed 60 Vbeta primers together with 13 Jbeta primers. Produced via immunoSEQ multiplex PCR; TCRdb's table is partial and in-frame only. Of 150,000 to 200,000 clones in the sample, 70% to 90% are singletons; the top ten hold 7.5% to 10%. Turning to this clone: The antigen is undetermined.

V lost 5 bases and J 6 bases, leaving 13 bases between the germline ends. Germline V gene sequence: CDR1 MNHEY, CDR2 SMNVEV (reference sequence). This CDR3 has 13 residues. The chain recombines TRBV27 with TRBJ1-2; TRBD1 might be the D (5 bases). The TCR comes from a young man in good health and CMV-seropositive. The sample consisted of PBMCs. This chain's CDR3 is CASSPGLINGYTF. The CDR3 DNA sequence: TGTGCCAGCAGTCCAGGGTTAATCAATGGCTACACCTTC.